These T cell receptor beta chains were read from a single sample in a study of T cell repertoires in cytomegalovirus infection. TCRdb reprocessed the reads via MiXCR and lists one record per CDR3 protein. This table holds just under 300,000 distinct CDR3 sequences, around 9.6% found once. Material: PBMCs. Receptors originate from a human donor in good health (CMV status not recorded). Some clones in this sample may be carry-over from other donors' samples. Each CDR3 is given with its conserved first and last residue. A D gene is named only where the DNA matches it firmly. Expanded clones are given a class, and other clones once, few, many or no size at all.

TRBV15	TRBJ2-1	many	NA	CATSRDFGRNEQFF	TGTGCCACCAGCAGAGATTTTGGCAGAAATGAGCAGTTCTTC
TRBV28	TRBJ1-2	many	NA	CASTLDTYGYTF	TGTGCCAGCACCCTGGACACCTATGGCTACACCTTC
TRBV7-2	TRBJ2-7	many	TRBD2	CASSLEASGYEQYF	TGTGCCAGCAGCTTAGAGGCTAGCGGCTACGAGCAGTACTTC
TRBV20-1	TRBJ2-2	few	NA	CSAREDTGELFF	TGCAGTGCTAGAGAGGACACCGGGGAGCTGTTTTTT
TRBV20-1	TRBJ2-5	few	NA	CSGTTGDGGRETQYF	TGCAGTGGGACGACGGGGGATGGGGGGAGAGAGACCCAGTACTTC
TRBV20-1	TRBJ2-4	few	NA	CSARRQQNIQYF	TGCAGTGCAAGACGACAGCAAAACATTCAGTACTTC
TRBV20-1	TRBJ2-3	NA	NA	CSARDSRGSDTQYF	TGCAGTGCTAGAGATTCCCGGGGGTCAGATACGCAGTATTTT
TRBV6-5	TRBJ2-3	NA	NA	CASSYGGGAWVDTQYF	TGTGCCAGCAGTTACGGCGGGGGCGCCTGGGTAGATACGCAGTATTTT
TRBV28	TRBJ2-3	many	TRBD2	CASSFQRGRPDTQYF	TGTGCCAGCAGTTTCCAGCGGGGGCGCCCAGATACGCAGTATTTT
TRBV6-6	TRBJ2-1	once	TRBD2	CASSWPSSGGALNEQFF	TGTGCCAGCAGTTGGCCTTCTAGCGGGGGGGCCCTGAATGAGCAGTTCTTC
TRBV7-9	TRBJ1-2	many	TRBD1	CASSPGQGYGYTF	TGTGCCAGCAGCCCAGGACAGGGCTATGGCTACACCTTC
TRBV29-1	TRBJ2-7	few	NA	CSVTHGGRDEQYF	TGCAGCGTAACCCATGGGGGCCGCGACGAGCAGTACTTC
TRBV7-3	TRBJ2-1	many	TRBD2	CASSPGIAGGREQFF	TGTGCCAGCAGCCCCGGAATAGCGGGGGGCCGTGAGCAGTTCTTC
TRBV5-4	TRBJ2-7	few	NA	CASSLAGGEQYF	TGTGCCAGCAGCTTGGCCGGTGGTGAGCAGTACTTC
TRBV12-3/TRBV12-4	TRBJ2-5	many	NA	CASSPPGATQYF	TGTGCCAGCAGTCCCCCCGGGGCCACCCAGTACTTC
TRBV12-3/TRBV12-4	TRBJ2-1	NA	NA	CASSPPAGVSYNEQFF	TGTGCCAGCAGTCCGCCCGCAGGGGTCTCCTACAATGAGCAGTTCTTC
TRBV28	TRBJ2-4	few	NA	CASSPGRLKNIQYF	TGTGCCAGCAGCCCCGGGCGGCTGAAAAACATTCAGTACTTC
TRBV3-1	TRBJ1-1	many	NA	CASSQVRNTEAFF	TGTGCCAGCAGCCAAGTGAGGAACACTGAAGCTTTCTTT
TRBV9	TRBJ2-5	few	NA	CASSVDGGRETQYF	TGTGCCAGCAGCGTAGATGGGGGTCGGGAGACCCAGTACTTC
TRBV6-6	TRBJ2-1	many	TRBD1	CASSYPRDGDSSYNEQFF	TGTGCCAGCAGTTACCCCCGGGACGGGGACAGCTCCTACAATGAGCAGTTCTTC
TRBV7-9	TRBJ2-3	many	NA	CASSLAARSTDTQYF	TGTGCCAGCAGCTTAGCGGCCAGATCCACAGATACGCAGTATTTT
TRBV27	TRBJ1-2	many	NA	CASAGTNYGYTF	TGTGCCAGCGCGGGGACCAACTATGGCTACACCTTC
TRBV7-9	TRBJ1-5	many	TRBD1	CASSSGQPGQPQHF	TGTGCCAGCAGCTCGGGACAGCCGGGACAGCCCCAGCATTTT
TRBV20-1	TRBJ2-1	few	NA	CSGLVRLPISSYNEQFF	TGCAGTGGGTTAGTTAGGCTTCCAATAAGCTCCTACAATGAGCAGTTCTTC
TRBV19	TRBJ1-2	many	TRBD1	CASSPQGETDGYTF	TGTGCCAGTAGTCCACAGGGGGAAACGGATGGCTACACCTTC
TRBV5-1	TRBJ2-1	NA	TRBD2	CASSLGGGLAGKNEQFF	TGCGCCAGCAGCTTGGGAGGGGGGCTAGCGGGGAAGAATGAGCAGTTCTTC
TRBV15	TRBJ2-1	few	NA	CATRDYNEQFF	TGTGCCACCAGGGATTACAATGAGCAGTTCTTC
TRBV19	TRBJ1-1	many	TRBD1	CASSIAGGHGGEAFF	TGTGCCAGTAGTATCGCAGGGGGCCACGGAGGTGAAGCTTTCTTT
TRBV7-2	TRBJ1-2	many	TRBD1	CASSGQGARHGYTF	TGTGCCAGCAGCGGACAGGGTGCGAGACATGGCTACACCTTC